This T cell receptor beta chain was sequenced for a study of T cells after yellow fever vaccination. General study results and limits: Just a small share of clonotypes turned up in the CD4 compartment as well as the CD8 compartment.

With respect to this clonotype: Its antigen is unidentified.

The CDR3 runs to 13 residues. The germline V gene has CDR1 LNHDA and CDR2 SQIVND (reference sequence). The V and J ends lost 6 bases and 4 bases, in that order; junction bases with no gene match: 5. Production of TCR cDNA was by 5'RACE template switching, which also added a universal primer site and UMIs. MiXCR, applied by TCRdb to the 5' RACE reads, yields one record per CDR3 protein. In the table there are 600,000 to 750,000 distinct CDR3 sequences, more than 9% of which are singletons. The J gene is TRBJ2-5, the V gene TRBV19, with 7 positions matching TRBD1. This sequence was found in a young man who received the YFV17D yellow fever vaccine. The specimen comprised PBMCs, sampled on the day of the yellow fever booster vaccination. CDR3 amino acids: CASSDTGAETQYF. CDR3 DNA: TGTGCCAGTAGCGACACAGGGGCAGAGACCCAGTACTTC.